The present T cell receptor (beta chain) was sequenced within a study of cytomegalovirus exposure and HLA in healthy donors. Study-level points and caveats: Rare TCR sequences predominated, though certain public TCRs were found in many donors. Analyses of presence/absence relied on an assumption of roughly uniform sequencing depth across donors. A later analysis found common viral pathogens apparently linked to several of the most significant clusters.

Germline-derived CDR1 and CDR2 are SNHLY and FYNNEI. This CDR3 spans 15 amino acids. Nominally healthy donors were sampled, though unrecorded immune exposures were likely. The PCR was carried out with 60 Vbeta primers and 13 Jbeta primers. The method was immunoSEQ multiplex PCR; TCRdb's version includes in-frame clones alone and lacks a portion of them. The data show around 120,000 clones, roughly four fifths seen once. This clone was counted a few times. Its antigen is currently unknown. Germline and junction disagree at one end, which may indicate a read error. The rearrangement joins TRBV2 to TRBJ2-3, with 8 nucleotides matching TRBD2. The TCR sequence derives from a man between 50 and 59 years old in good health and CMV-seropositive. Sequencing was carried out using PBMCs. Here the CDR3 DNA reads TGTGCCAGCGGCCGGGGGGGGGTAGGCACTGATACGCAGTATTTT. The encoded protein is CASGRGGVGTDTQYF.